The clone carrying this T cell receptor (beta chain) was observed a few times. Its target is unknown. The sample is drawn from a study of blood T cells in healthy people across ages. The CDR3 contains 14 residues. Per germline, CDR1 SEHNR and CDR2 FQNEAQ (reference sequence). V was trimmed by 5 bases and J by 8 bases, leaving 16 bases between them. Whole-study results and caveats: There were more naive CD4+ cells and higher diversity in long-lived donors than in aged donors. The diversity estimates, figures obtained from one million T cells, were considered underestimates.

Next came a second PCR, run for about 6 to 11 cycles, which used a sample-barcoded 5' primer along with a J-beta primer mix. Any given sample supplied a minimum of 3 million CDR3-containing paired-end reads. Each CDR3 protein is one row after TCRdb ran MiXCR on the 5' RACE reads. The sample shows about 1.7 million distinct CDR3 sequences, approximately 28% of them seen only once. The sample consisted of blood. The rearrangement joins TRBV7-9 to TRBJ2-4; D is possibly TRBD1 (8 bases). This sequence was found in a woman in her 30s in good health. CDR3 amino acids: CASSITGGGDIQYF. The DNA for the CDR3 is TGTGCCAGCAGCATTACAGGGGGGGGAGACATTCAGTACTTC.